This is a list of T cell receptor beta chains from one sample in a study of CD8 T cells in Susac syndrome. MiXCR, run by TCRdb on the immunoSEQ multiplex PCR reads, gives a single entry per CDR3 protein. The top ten clones hold 0.15% to 0.2% of a sample with around 59,000 distinct CDR3 sequences, 85% to 95% of them seen once. Material: CD8+ T cells from PBMCs. These TCRs come from a human donor in good health. Both conserved end residues are part of each CDR3. A D gene is named only where the DNA matches it firmly. Size values are once, few and many counts, or a class for expanded clones, and some rows have none.

j_gene: TRBJ2-7
d_gene: TRBD1
abundance: few
v_gene: TRBV29-1
CDR3aa: CSVEPTGTYEQYF
CDR3nt: TGCAGCGTTGAACCGACAGGGACCTACGAGCAGTACTTC

j_gene: TRBJ2-7
d_gene: -
abundance: -
v_gene: TRBV5-1
CDR3aa: CASSSTGSYEQYF
CDR3nt: TGCGCCAGCAGCTCGACAGGCTCCTACGAGCAGTACTTC

j_gene: TRBJ2-7
d_gene: TRBD2
abundance: -
v_gene: TRBV7-9
CDR3aa: CASSPKEGLADYEQYF
CDR3nt: TGTGCCAGCAGCCCTAAGGAAGGACTAGCAGATTACGAGCAGTACTTC

j_gene: TRBJ2-7
d_gene: -
abundance: -
v_gene: TRBV28
CDR3aa: CASSPYFWYLYEQYF
CDR3nt: TGTGCCAGCAGCCCTTATTTTTGGTATCTCTACGAGCAGTACTTC

j_gene: TRBJ2-3
d_gene: TRBD2
abundance: once
v_gene: TRBV10-3
CDR3aa: CAISDRRGGSTDTQYF
CDR3nt: TGTGCCATCAGTGACAGGCGGGGGGGGAGCACAGATACGCAGTATTTT

j_gene: TRBJ2-7
d_gene: -
abundance: -
v_gene: TRBV27
CDR3aa: CASGMSYEQYF
CDR3nt: TGTGCCAGCGGGATGAGCTACGAGCAGTACTTC

j_gene: TRBJ2-2
d_gene: -
abundance: -
v_gene: TRBV9
CDR3aa: CASSVAGGPNTGELFF
CDR3nt: TGTGCCAGCAGCGTAGCAGGGGGGCCGAACACCGGGGAGCTGTTTTTT

j_gene: TRBJ2-5
d_gene: -
abundance: -
v_gene: TRBV29-1
CDR3aa: CSDLGDQETQYF
CDR3nt: TGCAGCGATCTGGGGGATCAAGAGACCCAGTACTTC

j_gene: TRBJ2-7
d_gene: -
abundance: -
v_gene: TRBV2
CDR3aa: CASSEARGLSYEQYF
CDR3nt: TGTGCCAGCAGTGAAGCTAGGGGTTTATCTTACGAGCAGTACTTC

j_gene: TRBJ2-1
d_gene: TRBD2
abundance: -
v_gene: TRBV29-1
CDR3aa: CSAQLLAENNEQFF
CDR3nt: TGCAGCGCTCAATTACTAGCGGAGAACAATGAGCAGTTCTTC

j_gene: TRBJ1-6
d_gene: -
abundance: -
v_gene: TRBV6-5
CDR3aa: CASSYGTSLGSPLHF
CDR3nt: TGTGCCAGCAGTTACGGGACTAGCCTCGGGTCACCCCTCCACTTT

j_gene: TRBJ2-7
d_gene: TRBD1
abundance: -
v_gene: TRBV4-3
CDR3aa: CASSQDSGRDREIYEQYF
CDR3nt: TGCGCCAGCAGCCAAGATTCGGGGCGGGACAGGGAGATCTACGAGCAGTACTTC

j_gene: TRBJ2-7
d_gene: -
abundance: once
v_gene: TRBV6-2/TRBV6-3
CDR3aa: CASSYAGERDRDYEQYF
CDR3nt: TGTGCCAGCAGTTACGCTGGAGAAAGGGACCGGGACTACGAGCAGTACTTC

j_gene: TRBJ1-2
d_gene: -
abundance: -
v_gene: TRBV14
CDR3aa: CASSQDNYGYTF
CDR3nt: TGTGCCAGCAGCCAAGATAACTATGGCTACACCTTC

j_gene: TRBJ1-1
d_gene: TRBD1
abundance: -
v_gene: TRBV3-1
CDR3aa: CASSHDRANTEAFF
CDR3nt: TGTGCCAGCAGCCACGACAGGGCGAACACTGAAGCTTTCTTT

j_gene: TRBJ2-1
d_gene: TRBD2
abundance: once
v_gene: TRBV30
CDR3aa: CAGIAGDYNEQFF
CDR3nt: TGTGCCGGGATAGCGGGGGACTACAATGAGCAGTTCTTC

j_gene: TRBJ2-7
d_gene: -
abundance: -
v_gene: TRBV7-9
CDR3aa: CASSLVSEPYEQYF
CDR3nt: TGTGCCAGCAGCTTAGTTTCCGAGCCCTACGAGCAGTACTTC

j_gene: TRBJ2-7
d_gene: -
abundance: -
v_gene: TRBV27
CDR3aa: CVTGVGYEQYF
CDR3nt: TGCGTTACGGGGGTCGGGTACGAGCAGTACTTC

j_gene: TRBJ2-3
d_gene: -
abundance: -
v_gene: TRBV3-1
CDR3aa: CASSPPPGLSTDTQYF
CDR3nt: TGTGCCAGCAGCCCTCCCCCGGGGCTAAGCACAGATACGCAGTATTTT

j_gene: TRBJ2-3
d_gene: -
abundance: -
v_gene: TRBV6-5
CDR3aa: CASSYSLGDTDTQYF
CDR3nt: TGTGCCAGCAGTTACTCGCTGGGGGACACAGATACGCAGTATTTT

j_gene: TRBJ2-5
d_gene: TRBD1
abundance: -
v_gene: TRBV6-5
CDR3aa: CASSNWDRQETQYF
CDR3nt: TGTGCCAGCAGTAACTGGGACAGGCAAGAGACCCAGTACTTC

j_gene: TRBJ2-3
d_gene: -
abundance: -
v_gene: TRBV14
CDR3aa: CASSQEAWAADTQYF
CDR3nt: TGTGCCAGCAGCCAAGAAGCCTGGGCGGCAGATACGCAGTATTTT

j_gene: TRBJ2-5
d_gene: TRBD1
abundance: -
v_gene: TRBV6-1
CDR3aa: CASSELTGGKETQYF
CDR3nt: TGTGCCAGCAGTGAGTTGACAGGGGGCAAAGAGACCCAGTACTTC

j_gene: TRBJ1-6
d_gene: -
abundance: -
v_gene: TRBV19
CDR3aa: CASSNRDLYSPLHF
CDR3nt: TGTGCCAGTAGTAACCGGGACCTCTATTCACCCCTCCACTTT

j_gene: TRBJ2-3
d_gene: -
abundance: -
v_gene: TRBV14
CDR3aa: CASSQWSGTDTQYF
CDR3nt: TGTGCCAGCAGCCAATGGAGCGGCACAGATACGCAGTATTTT

j_gene: TRBJ2-7
d_gene: -
abundance: -
v_gene: TRBV13
CDR3aa: CASSSWDTGRFGYEQYF
CDR3nt: TGTGCCAGCAGCTCTTGGGACACCGGGAGATTCGGCTACGAGCAGTACTTC

j_gene: TRBJ1-1
d_gene: -
abundance: -
v_gene: TRBV6-2/TRBV6-3
CDR3aa: CASSYLIFSGENTEAFF
CDR3nt: TGTGCCAGCAGTTACCTCATCTTTTCAGGAGAGAACACTGAAGCTTTCTTT

j_gene: TRBJ2-3
d_gene: -
abundance: once
v_gene: TRBV9
CDR3aa: CASSDPPLRLVDRNTQYF
CDR3nt: TGTGCCAGCAGCGACCCCCCGTTAAGACTCGTAGATAGGAATACGCAGTATTTT

j_gene: TRBJ2-1
d_gene: TRBD1
abundance: -
v_gene: TRBV19
CDR3aa: CASSIVPLAGGNEQFF
CDR3nt: TGTGCCAGTAGTATAGTGCCCTTGGCAGGGGGAAATGAGCAGTTCTTC

j_gene: TRBJ1-2
d_gene: -
abundance: few
v_gene: TRBV5-6
CDR3aa: CASSSQGIYNYGYTF
CDR3nt: TGTGCCAGCAGTTCCCAGGGAATTTATAACTATGGCTACACCTTC

j_gene: TRBJ2-7
d_gene: -
abundance: -
v_gene: TRBV10-2
CDR3aa: CASSPVLSSYEQYF
CDR3nt: TGCGCCAGCAGCCCCGTACTAAGCTCCTACGAGCAGTACTTC

j_gene: TRBJ2-7
d_gene: -
abundance: -
v_gene: TRBV5-6
CDR3aa: CASSSSLRAYISYEQYF
CDR3nt: TGTGCCAGCAGCTCCAGCCTCCGGGCCTATATCTCCTACGAGCAGTACTTC

j_gene: TRBJ2-7
d_gene: -
abundance: few
v_gene: TRBV7-2
CDR3aa: CASSLFSSGTGSYEQYF
CDR3nt: TGTGCCAGCAGCTTATTCTCTAGTGGGACGGGGTCCTACGAGCAGTACTTC

j_gene: TRBJ2-3
d_gene: -
abundance: -
v_gene: TRBV28
CDR3aa: CASGVVGRTSTDTQYF
CDR3nt: TGTGCCAGCGGAGTCGTGGGACGGACTAGCACAGATACGCAGTATTTT

j_gene: TRBJ2-1
d_gene: TRBD2
abundance: -
v_gene: TRBV6-5
CDR3aa: CASSYSRIDSGGNEQFF
CDR3nt: TGTGCCAGCAGTTACTCGAGGATAGATAGCGGGGGGAATGAGCAGTTCTTC

j_gene: TRBJ2-1
d_gene: -
abundance: once
v_gene: TRBV6-2/TRBV6-3
CDR3aa: CASKSASSYNEQFF
CDR3nt: TGTGCCAGCAAATCGGCCAGCTCCTACAATGAGCAGTTCTTC

j_gene: TRBJ2-5
d_gene: -
abundance: -
v_gene: TRBV12-3/TRBV12-4
CDR3aa: CASSPGSRGGTQYF
CDR3nt: TGTGCCAGCAGTCCAGGGAGCCGGGGAGGGACCCAGTACTTC

j_gene: TRBJ2-5
d_gene: -
abundance: -
v_gene: TRBV6-2/TRBV6-3
CDR3aa: CASSSPSAGRETQYF
CDR3nt: TGTGCCAGCAGCTCGCCCTCGGCAGGGCGAGAGACCCAGTACTTC

j_gene: TRBJ1-1
d_gene: TRBD1
abundance: -
v_gene: TRBV29-1
CDR3aa: CSVVAPGQALNTEAFF
CDR3nt: TGCAGCGTGGTTGCTCCGGGACAGGCCCTGAACACTGAAGCTTTCTTT

j_gene: TRBJ1-4
d_gene: -
abundance: once
v_gene: TRBV7-9
CDR3aa: CASSSNLRDEKLFF
CDR3nt: TGTGCCAGCAGCTCGAACCTTAGGGATGAAAAACTGTTTTTT

j_gene: TRBJ2-2
d_gene: -
abundance: -
v_gene: TRBV7-2
CDR3aa: CASSLDAGQIAGELFF
CDR3nt: TGTGCCAGCAGCTTAGATGCAGGGCAAATCGCCGGGGAGCTGTTTTTT

j_gene: TRBJ1-5
d_gene: -
abundance: -
v_gene: TRBV7-2
CDR3aa: CASSLVGPLRGNQPQHF
CDR3nt: TGTGCCAGCAGCTTAGTGGGCCCTCTCCGGGGCAATCAGCCCCAGCATTTT

j_gene: TRBJ2-3
d_gene: -
abundance: -
v_gene: TRBV6-1
CDR3aa: CASSEGKGGGDTQYF
CDR3nt: TGTGCCAGCAGTGAAGGGAAAGGTGGGGGAGATACGCAGTATTTT

j_gene: TRBJ2-1
d_gene: -
abundance: -
v_gene: TRBV27
CDR3aa: CASSLGMSGNEQFF
CDR3nt: TGTGCCAGCAGTTTAGGGATGTCCGGCAATGAGCAGTTCTTC

j_gene: TRBJ2-7
d_gene: TRBD1
abundance: -
v_gene: TRBV20-1
CDR3aa: CSARGDRDYYEQYF
CDR3nt: TGCAGTGCTAGAGGGGACAGGGATTACTACGAGCAGTACTTC

j_gene: TRBJ1-1
d_gene: TRBD1
abundance: -
v_gene: TRBV6-5
CDR3aa: CASSSEGQGIVGTEAFF
CDR3nt: TGTGCCAGCAGTTCCGAGGGACAGGGAATAGTGGGCACTGAAGCTTTCTTT

j_gene: TRBJ1-3
d_gene: -
abundance: -
v_gene: TRBV12-3/TRBV12-4
CDR3aa: CASSLEVVGGPSGNTIYF
CDR3nt: TGTGCCAGCAGTTTAGAGGTGGTTGGGGGGCCCTCTGGAAACACCATATATTTT

j_gene: TRBJ2-7
d_gene: -
abundance: -
v_gene: TRBV6-1
CDR3aa: CASSPGRVYEQYF
CDR3nt: TGTGCCAGCAGCCCTGGTAGGGTCTACGAGCAGTACTTC

j_gene: TRBJ2-5
d_gene: TRBD2
abundance: -
v_gene: TRBV7-6
CDR3aa: CASTPTGGSQETQYF
CDR3nt: TGTGCCAGCACCCCCACCGGGGGGTCACAAGAGACCCAGTACTTC

j_gene: TRBJ2-1
d_gene: -
abundance: -
v_gene: TRBV19
CDR3aa: CASSIGSWNSYNEQFF
CDR3nt: TGTGCCAGTAGTATAGGGTCCTGGAACTCCTACAATGAGCAGTTCTTC

j_gene: TRBJ1-2
d_gene: -
abundance: -
v_gene: TRBV15
CDR3aa: CATSSPQLSNYGYTF
CDR3nt: TGTGCCACCAGCTCGCCACAGCTTTCTAACTATGGCTACACCTTC